The rows below give T cell receptor beta chains drawn from one sample of a study of post-analysis software for immune sequencing data. TCRdb ran MiXCR on the PCR reads and lists one entry per CDR3 protein. The table records under 900,000 distinct CDR3 sequences, approximately 57% of them present only once. The sample taken for sequencing was blood. Receptors were obtained from a girl aged 10 to 17 with multiple sclerosis. The CDR3 runs from the conserved cysteine through the conserved F or W. Each record gives: D gene, J gene, V gene, clone size, CDR3 DNA, CDR3 protein. The D gene is left open where the match is weak. Where a row states a size, it is once, few, many or the class of an expanded clone; other rows omit it.

D: TRBD1; J: TRBJ1-4; V: TRBV20-1; size: -; DNA: TGCAGTGCTAGAAGGGACAGGGAACATGAAAAACTGTTTTTT; CDR3: CSARRDREHEKLFF
D: TRBD1; J: TRBJ1-2; V: TRBV6-5; size: -; DNA: TGTGCCAGCAGGAAGGGGACAGGGGTCTATGGCTACACCTTC; CDR3: CASRKGTGVYGYTF
D: TRBD1; J: TRBJ1-2; V: TRBV29-1; size: -; DNA: TGCAGCGTTGAAGATCTTGTTCGGGACAGGGGATTATATGGCTACACCTTC; CDR3: CSVEDLVRDRGLYGYTF
D: -; J: TRBJ2-1; V: TRBV7-2; size: -; DNA: TGTGCCAGCAGCTTAGTTGGGACCGGAGGCGTGGAGCAGTTCTTC; CDR3: CASSLVGTGGVEQFF
D: -; J: TRBJ2-5; V: TRBV10-3; size: -; DNA: TGTGCCATCTCCCGATCCCAAGAGACCCAGTACTTC; CDR3: CAISRSQETQYF
D: TRBD1; J: TRBJ1-4; V: TRBV7-9; size: -; DNA: TGTGCCAGCAGCTTGGGCTTGAGACAGGGCGGTGAAAAACTGTTTTTT; CDR3: CASSLGLRQGGEKLFF
D: TRBD1; J: TRBJ1-2; V: TRBV7-3; size: -; DNA: TGTGCCAGCAGCGCCAGACAGGGAAGCTATGGCTACACCTTC; CDR3: CASSARQGSYGYTF
D: -; J: TRBJ2-1; V: TRBV6-1; size: -; DNA: TGTGCCAGCAGTGAATTCGCCCTACCACCGCGGGGCAATGAGCAGTTCTTC; CDR3: CASSEFALPPRGNEQFF
D: -; J: TRBJ1-1; V: TRBV7-2; size: few; DNA: TGTGCCAGCAGCTCCGCGGGACACCTGAACACTGAAGCTTTCTTT; CDR3: CASSSAGHLNTEAFF
D: TRBD2; J: TRBJ2-3; V: TRBV11-2; size: once; DNA: TGTGCCAGCAGCTGGACGGGGCGGGGGGGAACAACTAGCACAGATACGCAGTATTTT; CDR3: CASSWTGRGGTTSTDTQYF
D: TRBD2; J: TRBJ2-7; V: TRBV20-1; size: -; DNA: TGCAGTGCTAGAGATCTCCTAGCGGGGACCTACGAGCAGTACTTC; CDR3: CSARDLLAGTYEQYF
D: -; J: TRBJ2-1; V: TRBV25-1; size: -; DNA: TGTGCCAGCAGTGGGATCAATGAGCAGTTCTTC; CDR3: CASSGINEQFF
D: TRBD1; J: TRBJ2-7; V: TRBV5-6; size: -; DNA: TGTGCCAGCAGCTTTCGACAGGGTATCTCCTACGAGCAGTACTTC; CDR3: CASSFRQGISYEQYF
D: TRBD2; J: TRBJ2-7; V: TRBV7-2; size: -; DNA: TGTGCCAGCAGCTTAGTAGGGACTAGCGGGACGGGGGAGCAGTACTTC; CDR3: CASSLVGTSGTGEQYF
D: -; J: TRBJ1-1; V: TRBV5-4; size: once; DNA: TGTGCCACCGCAGATGGGGATTTGAACACTGAAGCTTTCTTT; CDR3: CATADGDLNTEAFF
D: -; J: TRBJ1-2; V: TRBV3-1; size: -; DNA: TGTGCCAGCAGCCAAGTGTCCGCGACAGCTAACTATGGCTACACCTTC; CDR3: CASSQVSATANYGYTF
D: TRBD1; J: TRBJ2-5; V: TRBV9; size: -; DNA: TGTGCCAGCAGCAACTGGCGGACAGGGCAAGAGACCCAGTACTTC; CDR3: CASSNWRTGQETQYF
D: -; J: TRBJ2-1; V: TRBV20-1; size: -; DNA: TGCAGTGCTAGAGCTTTACTAGCCGGGGGTGAGCAGTTCTTC; CDR3: CSARALLAGGEQFF
D: TRBD2; J: TRBJ2-3; V: TRBV7-3; size: few; DNA: TGTGCCAGCAGCTTAAAAGAAGGACTAGCTGGGACGCAGTATTTT; CDR3: CASSLKEGLAGTQYF
D: -; J: TRBJ2-4; V: TRBV5-6; size: -; DNA: TGTGCCAGCAGCTTGAGGGACATCCTAGCCAAAAACATTCAGTACTTC; CDR3: CASSLRDILAKNIQYF
D: TRBD1; J: TRBJ1-2; V: TRBV29-1; size: many; DNA: TGCAGCGTTTCGACAGGGAACTATGGCTACACCTTC; CDR3: CSVSTGNYGYTF
D: -; J: TRBJ2-4; V: TRBV4-1; size: -; DNA: TGCGCCAGCAGCCAAGATCATCGGGGCCGACTAGCCAAAAACATTCAGTACTTC; CDR3: CASSQDHRGRLAKNIQYF
D: -; J: TRBJ2-7; V: TRBV7-6; size: few; DNA: TGTGCCAGCAGCTTATATAGTGACGGCCCCTACGAGCAGTACTTC; CDR3: CASSLYSDGPYEQYF
D: -; J: TRBJ2-5; V: TRBV7-8; size: -; DNA: TGTGCCAGCAGCTTAGCTGTCGTCGCGGGGGCTAAAGAGACCCAGTACTTC; CDR3: CASSLAVVAGAKETQYF
D: -; J: TRBJ1-6; V: TRBV12-3/TRBV12-4; size: -; DNA: TGTGCCAGCAGGCCGGGCGGAACAAATTCACCCCTCCACTTT; CDR3: CASRPGGTNSPLHF
D: -; J: TRBJ1-6; V: TRBV15; size: -; DNA: TGTGCCACCAGCAGAGAGGGGAATTCACCCCTCCACTTT; CDR3: CATSREGNSPLHF
D: -; J: TRBJ2-1; V: TRBV7-9; size: -; DNA: TGTGCCAGCAGCTTAGACCCGGTGACTGAGCAGTTCTTC; CDR3: CASSLDPVTEQFF
D: -; J: TRBJ2-1; V: TRBV9; size: -; DNA: TGTGCCAGCAGCGTAGTTGGCGGTGAGCAGTTCTTC; CDR3: CASSVVGGEQFF
D: -; J: TRBJ2-3; V: TRBV6-4; size: many; DNA: TGTGCCAGCAGTGAGACTAACACAGATACGCAGTATTTT; CDR3: CASSETNTDTQYF
D: TRBD1; J: TRBJ2-7; V: TRBV6-5; size: few; DNA: TGTGCCAGCAGTAAGTGGGACAGAACCTACGAGCAGTACTTC; CDR3: CASSKWDRTYEQYF
D: TRBD1; J: TRBJ2-3; V: TRBV7-9; size: once; DNA: TGTGCCAGCAGCTTAGGGACAGGGAGACGCACAGATACGCAGTATTTT; CDR3: CASSLGTGRRTDTQYF
D: TRBD2; J: TRBJ2-3; V: TRBV6-5; size: -; DNA: TGTGCCAGCCGCCTACTAGCGGGGGTGTCAGATACGCAGTATTTT; CDR3: CASRLLAGVSDTQYF
D: -; J: TRBJ2-1; V: TRBV6-4; size: few; DNA: TGTGCCAGCAGTGAGGGAAGGCATGCGGGCTACAATGAGCAGTTCTTC; CDR3: CASSEGRHAGYNEQFF
D: -; J: TRBJ2-4; V: TRBV7-9; size: few; DNA: TGTGCCAGCAGCCCGGGACCCCAAGATCTAAACATTCAGTACTTC; CDR3: CASSPGPQDLNIQYF
D: -; J: TRBJ1-2; V: TRBV27; size: -; DNA: TGTGCCAGCAAGGGGGTCGCGGGGGCGCTTCATGGCTACACCTTC; CDR3: CASKGVAGALHGYTF
D: TRBD2; J: TRBJ2-4; V: TRBV5-8; size: -; DNA: TGTGCCAGCAGCCGCGGGACTAGCGGGAGTGGGCTAGCCAAAAACATTCAGTACTTC; CDR3: CASSRGTSGSGLAKNIQYF
D: TRBD1; J: TRBJ2-5; V: TRBV9; size: -; DNA: TGTGCCAGCAGCGAGCGGACAGGGCGAGAGACCCAGTACTTC; CDR3: CASSERTGRETQYF
D: TRBD1; J: TRBJ1-2; V: TRBV5-4; size: -; DNA: TGTGCCAGCAGCTTGCCCGGACAGGCCGCCTATGGCTACACCTTC; CDR3: CASSLPGQAAYGYTF
D: -; J: TRBJ2-1; V: TRBV29-1; size: -; DNA: TGCAGCGTTGATAAGTGGGAGTACGCTGAGCAGTTCTTC; CDR3: CSVDKWEYAEQFF
D: TRBD2; J: TRBJ2-5; V: TRBV29-1; size: few; DNA: TGCAGCGCCAAACCTAGCGGGTTAGGACGCGATGAGCAGTACTTC; CDR3: CSAKPSGLGRDEQYF
D: TRBD1; J: TRBJ2-3; V: TRBV20-1; size: -; DNA: TGCAGTGCTTTGCAGGGGGCGAGCACAGATGCGCAGTATTTT; CDR3: CSALQGASTDAQYF
D: -; J: TRBJ1-4; V: TRBV5-1; size: few; DNA: TGCGCCAGCAGCTTGGCCGCGACAGACGTAAATGAAAAACTGTTTTTT; CDR3: CASSLAATDVNEKLFF
D: -; J: TRBJ2-7; V: TRBV12-3/TRBV12-4; size: few; DNA: TGTGCCAGCATCCTGAGTGGGCGGCTTTACGAGCAGTACTTC; CDR3: CASILSGRLYEQYF
D: TRBD2; J: TRBJ2-7; V: TRBV5-1; size: few; DNA: TGCGCCAGCAGCTTGGCCCTAGCGGGGGGTGATGAGCAGTACTTC; CDR3: CASSLALAGGDEQYF
D: TRBD2; J: TRBJ2-3; V: TRBV29-1; size: few; DNA: TGCAGCGTTCACTGGACTAGCGGGAGGGCGCCGACAGATACGCAGTATTTT; CDR3: CSVHWTSGRAPTDTQYF
D: -; J: TRBJ2-5; V: TRBV27; size: -; DNA: TGTGCCAGCGGGCAACTAGGGGTGCAAGAGACCCAGTACTTC; CDR3: CASGQLGVQETQYF
D: TRBD1; J: TRBJ2-3; V: TRBV12-3/TRBV12-4; size: -; DNA: TGTGCCAGCAGTTTTTTTAGGACAGGGGCGGCAGATACGCAGTATTTT; CDR3: CASSFFRTGAADTQYF
D: -; J: TRBJ1-1; V: TRBV15; size: -; DNA: TGTGCCACCGGCTGGGACCCAAGGCCAGGCACTGAAGCTTTCTTT; CDR3: CATGWDPRPGTEAFF
D: TRBD2; J: TRBJ2-1; V: TRBV5-4; size: -; DNA: TGTGCCAGCAGCTTGAGGCTAGCGGAATACAATGAGCAGTTCTTC; CDR3: CASSLRLAEYNEQFF
D: -; J: TRBJ1-5; V: TRBV29-1; size: -; DNA: TGCAGCGCAGGACGGAATGATCAGCCCCAGCATTTT; CDR3: CSAGRNDQPQHF
D: -; J: TRBJ2-3; V: TRBV5-1; size: -; DNA: TGCGCCAGCAGCCGAATCGACAGAACAGATACGCAGTATTTT; CDR3: CASSRIDRTDTQYF
D: -; J: TRBJ1-2; V: TRBV5-1; size: -; DNA: TGCGCCAGCAGCTCTCTTCCGTCCGCGTCGGGCTACACCTTC; CDR3: CASSSLPSASGYTF
D: TRBD2; J: TRBJ2-5; V: TRBV13; size: few; DNA: TGTGCCAGCAGCTTTACGGGGAGGGGAGAGACCCAGTACTTC; CDR3: CASSFTGRGETQYF
D: -; J: TRBJ2-1; V: TRBV20-1; size: few; DNA: TGCAGTGCTGTACCCCCCGGGATTTACAATGAGCAGTTCTTC; CDR3: CSAVPPGIYNEQFF